Listed below are T cell receptor beta chains from one sample, sequenced in a study of vaccination and CD4 T cells after COVID-19. TCRdb ran MiXCR on the PCR reads and lists one entry per CDR3 protein. The sample consists of 15,000 to 19,000 distinct CDR3 sequences, about two fifths of them appearing once. Their specific antigens are unknown. This specimen was CD4+ T cells from blood, cultured in vitro, taken before SARS-CoV-2 vaccination. The source of these receptors is a human donor who had recovered from COVID-19. The conserved cysteine and the conserved F or W are not part of the CDR3 here. Each record gives: J gene, V gene, CDR3 protein.

>TRBJ2-5|TRBV6-1
ASSALIGGAGAMETQY
>TRBJ2-1|TRBV7-9
ASSTDRGRNEQF
>TRBJ1-2|TRBV5-1
ASSLGTGGNGYT
>TRBJ2-2|TRBV5-4
ASSLGTVNTGELF
>TRBJ2-7|TRBV6-1
ASSVLGYEQY
>TRBJ2-3|TRBV28
ASSVQGGGTDTQY
>TRBJ1-6|TRBV20-1
SAREGMNSPLH
>TRBJ1-5|TRBV15
ATSGWRVEQPQH
>TRBJ1-2|TRBV10-3
AISDSRTGSTYGYT
>TRBJ2-3|TRBV20-1
SARDFELPVPDTQY
>TRBJ1-1|TRBV19
ASIEGAGEAF
>TRBJ1-2|TRBV6-1
ASSEVSMGGRGYT
>TRBJ2-1|TRBV20-1
SALGGTGTNEQF
>TRBJ1-2|TRBV19
ASKNPGYGYT
>TRBJ1-5|TRBV18
ASSPPGFGQPQH
>TRBJ2-2|TRBV11-1
ASSLRSGELF
>TRBJ1-2|TRBV18
ASSLLTGESDGYT
>TRBJ1-6|TRBV6-1
ARAGQGGSPLH
>TRBJ1-1|TRBV7-9
ASSLVAGVNTEAF
>TRBJ2-7|TRBV7-8
ASSLKRDSQY
>TRBJ1-2|TRBV20-1
SAKIRGTGGTHGYT
>TRBJ2-3|TRBV4-2
ASSQDGTSGADTQY
>TRBJ1-2|TRBV7-3
ASSLQANYGYT
>TRBJ2-5|TRBV2
ASRKTGGGTQETQY
>TRBJ1-1|TRBV11-3
ASRDRWNTEAF
>TRBJ1-6|TRBV5-6
ASSHMAYNSPLH
>TRBJ1-5|TRBV2
ASRQGIGNQPQH
>TRBJ2-7|TRBV6-5
ASSSTVYYEQY
>TRBJ1-1|TRBV7-3
ASSLNPQATEAF